The clone carrying this TCR beta chain turned up a few times. The sample belongs to a study of T cells after yellow fever vaccination. There are 14 residues in the CDR3. V lost 5 bases, J lost 6 bases, and 15 bases lay in between. Germline CDR1 reads SGHRS; CDR2 reads YFSETQ. From the 5' RACE reads, TCRdb called clonotypes with MiXCR, one entry per CDR3 protein. The sample shows hundreds of thousands of distinct CDR3 sequences, 12% of them seen only once. V gene TRBV5-1 combines with J gene TRBJ2-1; D is unclear. The sample in question was PBMCs, obtained on the day of the yellow fever booster vaccination. The clonotype comes from a man aged 25 to 40 who received the YFV17D yellow fever vaccine. This chain's CDR3 is CASSFAETFNEQFF. CDR3 coding DNA: TGCGCCAGCAGTTTTGCGGAAACCTTCAATGAGCAGTTCTTC.